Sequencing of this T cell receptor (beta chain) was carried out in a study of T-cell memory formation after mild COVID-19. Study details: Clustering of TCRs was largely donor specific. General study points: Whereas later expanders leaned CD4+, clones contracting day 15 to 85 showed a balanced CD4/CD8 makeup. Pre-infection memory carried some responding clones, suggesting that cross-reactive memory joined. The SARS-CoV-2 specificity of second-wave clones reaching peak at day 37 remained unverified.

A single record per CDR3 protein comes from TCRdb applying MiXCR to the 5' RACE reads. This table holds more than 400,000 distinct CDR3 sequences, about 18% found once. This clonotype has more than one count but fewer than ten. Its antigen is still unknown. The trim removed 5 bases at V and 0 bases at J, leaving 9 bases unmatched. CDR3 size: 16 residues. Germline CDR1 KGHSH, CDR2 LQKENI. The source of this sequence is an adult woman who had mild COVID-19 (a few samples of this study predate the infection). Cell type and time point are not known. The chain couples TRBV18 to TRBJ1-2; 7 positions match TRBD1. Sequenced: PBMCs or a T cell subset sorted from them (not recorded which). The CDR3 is CASSGTDRRSNYGYTF. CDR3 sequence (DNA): TGTGCCAGCTCAGGAACGGACAGGAGGTCTAACTATGGCTACACCTTC.